The clone carrying this T cell receptor beta chain was detected many times. The data were taken from a study of T cells in Graves' hyperthyroidism and ophthalmopathy. Researchers amplified the TCR beta CDR3 regions from RNA transcripts. HTBI primers drove first-round RT-PCR of the TCR CDR3. From the multiplex PCR reads, TCRdb called clonotypes with MiXCR, one entry per CDR3 protein. Counted here are around 340,000 distinct CDR3 sequences, about a sixth occurring once; the ten biggest clones make up roughly 15%. The sequencing input was blood. The TCR comes from a woman aged 40 to 55 with Graves' ophthalmopathy.

DNA for the CDR3: TGTGCCAGCAGTCCTAATACGGGCGCGGACGAGCAGTACTTC. Its protein product is CASSPNTGADEQYF. The chain uses TRBV6-4 and TRBJ2-7; no clear D. The ends were cut back, 5 bases at V and 5 bases at J, with 16 bases in the middle. CDR3 length: 14 residues. Germline V gene lookup returns CDR1 MRHNA and CDR2 SNTAGT.